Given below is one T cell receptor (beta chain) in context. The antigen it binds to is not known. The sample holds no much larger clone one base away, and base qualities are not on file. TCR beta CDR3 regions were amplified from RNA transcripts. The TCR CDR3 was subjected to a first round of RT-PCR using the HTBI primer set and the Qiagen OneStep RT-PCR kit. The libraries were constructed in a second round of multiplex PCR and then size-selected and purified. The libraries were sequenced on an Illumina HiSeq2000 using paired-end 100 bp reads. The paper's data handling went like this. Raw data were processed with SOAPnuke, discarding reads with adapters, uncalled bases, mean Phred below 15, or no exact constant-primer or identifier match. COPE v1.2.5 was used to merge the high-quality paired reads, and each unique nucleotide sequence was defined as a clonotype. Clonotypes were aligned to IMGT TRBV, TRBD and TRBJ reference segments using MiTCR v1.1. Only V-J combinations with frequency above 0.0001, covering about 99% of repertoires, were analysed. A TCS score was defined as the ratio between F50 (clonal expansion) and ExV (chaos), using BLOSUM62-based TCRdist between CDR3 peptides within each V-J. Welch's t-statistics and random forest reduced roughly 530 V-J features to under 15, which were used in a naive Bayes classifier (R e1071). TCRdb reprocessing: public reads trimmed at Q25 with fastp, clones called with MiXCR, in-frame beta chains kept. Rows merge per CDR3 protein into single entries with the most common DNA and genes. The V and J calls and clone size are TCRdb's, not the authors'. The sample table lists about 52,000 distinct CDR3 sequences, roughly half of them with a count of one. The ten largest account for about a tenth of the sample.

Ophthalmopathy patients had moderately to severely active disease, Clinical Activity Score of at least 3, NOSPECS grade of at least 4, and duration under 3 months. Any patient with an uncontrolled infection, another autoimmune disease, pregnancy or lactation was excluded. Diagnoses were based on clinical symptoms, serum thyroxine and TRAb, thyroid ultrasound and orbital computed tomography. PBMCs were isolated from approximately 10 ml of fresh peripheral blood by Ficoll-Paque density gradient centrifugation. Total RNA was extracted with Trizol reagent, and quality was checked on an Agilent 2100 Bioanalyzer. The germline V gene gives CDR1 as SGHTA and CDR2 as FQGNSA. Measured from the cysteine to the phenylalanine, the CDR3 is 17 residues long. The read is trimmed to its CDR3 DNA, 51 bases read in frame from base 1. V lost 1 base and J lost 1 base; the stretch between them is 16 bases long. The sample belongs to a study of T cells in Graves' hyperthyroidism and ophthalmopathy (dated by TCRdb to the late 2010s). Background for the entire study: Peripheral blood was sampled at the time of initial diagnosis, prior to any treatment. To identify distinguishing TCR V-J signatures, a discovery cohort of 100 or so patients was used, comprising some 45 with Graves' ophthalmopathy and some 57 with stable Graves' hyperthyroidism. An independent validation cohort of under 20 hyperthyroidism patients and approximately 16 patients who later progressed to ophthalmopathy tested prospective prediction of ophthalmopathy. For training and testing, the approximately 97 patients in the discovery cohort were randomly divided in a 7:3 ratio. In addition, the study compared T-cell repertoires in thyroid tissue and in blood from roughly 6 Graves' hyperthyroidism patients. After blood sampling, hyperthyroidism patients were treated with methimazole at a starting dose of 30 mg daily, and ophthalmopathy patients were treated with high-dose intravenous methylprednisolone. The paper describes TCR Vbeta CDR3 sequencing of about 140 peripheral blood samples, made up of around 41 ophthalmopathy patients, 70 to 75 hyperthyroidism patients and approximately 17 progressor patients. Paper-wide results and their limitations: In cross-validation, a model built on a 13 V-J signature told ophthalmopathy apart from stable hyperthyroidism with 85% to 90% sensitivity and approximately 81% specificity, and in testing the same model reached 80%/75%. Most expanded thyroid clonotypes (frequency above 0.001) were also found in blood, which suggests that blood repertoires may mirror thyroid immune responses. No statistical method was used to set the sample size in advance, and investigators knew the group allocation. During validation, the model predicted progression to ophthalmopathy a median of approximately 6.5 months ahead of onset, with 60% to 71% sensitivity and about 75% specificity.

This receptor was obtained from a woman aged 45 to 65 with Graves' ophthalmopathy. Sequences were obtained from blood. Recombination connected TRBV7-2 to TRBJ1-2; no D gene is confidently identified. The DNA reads TGTGCCAGCAGCTTAGGCGCGACCGGCACCAATAACTATGGCTACACCTTC. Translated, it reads CASSLGATGTNNYGYTF.